This note documents a single T cell receptor beta chain sequence. The V end lost 7 bases, the J end lost 5 bases, and 12 bases lay between the germline ends. This CDR3 has 13 amino acids. Germline V gene data show CDR1 as KGHDR and CDR2 as SFDVKD. This record belongs to a study of brain metastases from non-small cell lung cancer. Libraries were prepared by immunoSEQ multiplex PCR; TCRdb keeps only in-frame clonotypes and omits some of them. The sample lists some 1,500 clones; approximately 83% were seen once. The chain carries TRBV24-1 and TRBJ2-3, with a possible D match to TRBD2 (5 bases). This clonotype was obtained from a donor aged 40 or over with non-small cell lung cancer. Sequencing was carried out using tumor-adjacent normal tissue. CDR3 nucleotide sequence: TGTGCCACCAGACTCTCCGGGGAAGATACGCAGTATTTT. This codes for CATRLSGEDTQYF.